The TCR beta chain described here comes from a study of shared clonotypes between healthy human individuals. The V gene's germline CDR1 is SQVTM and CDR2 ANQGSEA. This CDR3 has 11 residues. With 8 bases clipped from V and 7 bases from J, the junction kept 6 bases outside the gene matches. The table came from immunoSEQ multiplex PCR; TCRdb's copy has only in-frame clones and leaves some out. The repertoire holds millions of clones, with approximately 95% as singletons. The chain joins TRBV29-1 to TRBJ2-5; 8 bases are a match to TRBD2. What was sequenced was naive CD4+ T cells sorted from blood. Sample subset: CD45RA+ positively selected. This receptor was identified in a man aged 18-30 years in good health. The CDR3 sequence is CSLAGLGTQYF. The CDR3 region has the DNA TGCAGCCTAGCGGGCCTCGGGACCCAGTACTTC.